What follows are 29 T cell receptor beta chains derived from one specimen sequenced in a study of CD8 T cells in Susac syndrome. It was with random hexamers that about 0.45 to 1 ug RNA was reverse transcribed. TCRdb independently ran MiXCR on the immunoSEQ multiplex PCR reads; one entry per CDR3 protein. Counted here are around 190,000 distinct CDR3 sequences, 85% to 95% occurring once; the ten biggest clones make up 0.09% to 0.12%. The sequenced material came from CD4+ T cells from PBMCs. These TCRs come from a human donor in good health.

The CDR3 loop is CASSSQGEEAFF. CDR3 in DNA: TGTGCCAGCAGCTCTCAGGGGGAAGAAGCTTTCTTT. The chain carries TRBV28 and TRBJ1-1, with TRBD1 identical over 7 bases. J lost 8 bases, V lost 6 bases, and 6 bases had no gene match. Germline CDR1 is MDHEN and CDR2 is SYDVKM. The CDR3 length is 12 residues. The full variable domain, with the rest looked up from reference TRBV28 and TRBJ1-1, is DVKVTQSSRYLVKRTGEKVFLECVQDMDHENMFWYRQDPGLGLRLIYFSYDVKMKEKGDIPEGYSVSREKKERFSLILESASTNQTSMYLCASSSQGEEAFFGQGTRLTVV.

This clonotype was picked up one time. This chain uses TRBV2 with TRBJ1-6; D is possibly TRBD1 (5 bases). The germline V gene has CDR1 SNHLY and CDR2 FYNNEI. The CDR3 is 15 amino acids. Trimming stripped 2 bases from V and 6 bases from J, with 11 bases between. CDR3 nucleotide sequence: TGTGCCAGCAGTGAAAACCGGGACCCTAATTCACCCCTCCACTTT. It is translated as CASSENRDPNSPLHF.

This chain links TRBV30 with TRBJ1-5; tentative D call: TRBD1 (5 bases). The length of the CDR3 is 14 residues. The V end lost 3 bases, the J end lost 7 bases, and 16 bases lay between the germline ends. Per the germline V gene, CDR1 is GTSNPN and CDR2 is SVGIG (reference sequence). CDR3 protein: CAWRPTGQEQPQHF. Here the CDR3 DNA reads TGTGCCTGGAGACCCACAGGACAAGAGCAGCCCCAGCATTTT. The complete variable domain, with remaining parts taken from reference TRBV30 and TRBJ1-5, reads SQTIHQWPATLVQPVGSPLSLECTVEGTSNPNLYWYRQAAGRGLQLLFYSVGIGQISSEVPQNLSASRPQDRQFILSSKKLLLSDSGFYLCAWRPTGQEQPQHFGDGTRLSIL.

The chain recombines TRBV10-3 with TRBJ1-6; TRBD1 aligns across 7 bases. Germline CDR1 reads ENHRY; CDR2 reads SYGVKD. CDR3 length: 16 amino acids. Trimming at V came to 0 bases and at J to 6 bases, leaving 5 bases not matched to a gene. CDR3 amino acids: CAISESGQASNSPLHF. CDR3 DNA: TGTGCCATCAGTGAGTCTGGACAGGCCAGTAATTCACCCCTCCACTTT.

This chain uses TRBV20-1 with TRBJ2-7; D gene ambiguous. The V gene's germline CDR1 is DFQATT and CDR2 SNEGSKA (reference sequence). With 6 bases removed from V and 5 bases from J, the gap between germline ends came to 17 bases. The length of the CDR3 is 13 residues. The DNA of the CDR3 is TGCAGTGCGGACGACATCCGGGTCCACGAGCAGTACTTC. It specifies CSADDIRVHEQYF.

CDR3 residues: CASIRTLAHNEQFF. The CDR3 coding sequence is TGTGCCAGCATCCGGACTCTCGCCCACAATGAGCAGTTCTTC. The V gene is TRBV2, the J gene TRBJ2-1, with D perhaps TRBD2 (5 bases). V lost 7 bases and J 5 bases, leaving 15 bases between the germline ends. From germline, CDR1 is SNHLY and CDR2 FYNNEI. The CDR3 is 14 residues long.

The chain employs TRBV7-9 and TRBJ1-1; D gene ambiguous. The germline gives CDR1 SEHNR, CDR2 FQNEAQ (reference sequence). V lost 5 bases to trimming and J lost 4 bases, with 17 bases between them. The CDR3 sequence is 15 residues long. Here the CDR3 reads CASSRALGKSTEAFF. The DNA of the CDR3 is TGTGCCAGCAGCCGTGCTTTGGGGAAGAGCACTGAAGCTTTCTTT.

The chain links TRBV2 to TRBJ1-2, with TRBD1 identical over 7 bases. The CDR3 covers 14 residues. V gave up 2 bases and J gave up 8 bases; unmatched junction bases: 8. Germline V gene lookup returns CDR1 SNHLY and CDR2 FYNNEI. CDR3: CASSEQGGRGGYTF. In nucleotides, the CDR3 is TGTGCCAGCAGTGAACAGGGGGGAAGAGGCGGCTACACCTTC. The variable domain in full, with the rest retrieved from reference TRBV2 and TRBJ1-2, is EPEVTQTPSHQVTQMGQEVILRCVPISNHLYFYWYRQILGQKVEFLVSFYNNEISEKSEIFDDQFSVERPDGSNFTLKIRSTKLEDSAMYFCASSEQGGRGGYTFGSGTRLTVV.

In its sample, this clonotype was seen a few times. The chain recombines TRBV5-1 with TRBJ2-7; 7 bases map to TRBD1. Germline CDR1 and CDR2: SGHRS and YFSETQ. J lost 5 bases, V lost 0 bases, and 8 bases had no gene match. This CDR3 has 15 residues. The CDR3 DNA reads TGCGCCAGCAGCTTGGTGGGGACAGAAGGGGACGAGCAGTACTTC. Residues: CASSLVGTEGDEQYF.

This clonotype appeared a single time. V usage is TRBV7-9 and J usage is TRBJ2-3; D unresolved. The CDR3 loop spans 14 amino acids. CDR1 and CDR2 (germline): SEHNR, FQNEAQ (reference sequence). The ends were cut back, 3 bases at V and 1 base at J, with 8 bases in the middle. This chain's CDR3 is CASSFTDGTDTQYF. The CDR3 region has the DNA TGTGCCAGCAGCTTTACCGACGGCACAGATACGCAGTATTTT. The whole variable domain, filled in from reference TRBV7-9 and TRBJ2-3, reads DTGVSQNPRHKITKRGQNVTFRCDPISEHNRLYWYRQTLGQGPEFLTYFQNEAQLEKSRLLSDRFSAERPKGSFSTLEIQRTEQGDSAMYLCASSFTDGTDTQYFGPGTRLTVL.

The DNA of the CDR3 is TGTGCCAGCAGCCTCCGTACCGGGACAGGGGATAGCAATCAGCCCCAGCATTTT. Amino acid sequence: CASSLRTGTGDSNQPQHF. V usage is TRBV11-2 and J usage is TRBJ1-5, with 10 bases identical to TRBD1. Germline-derived CDR1 and CDR2 are SGHAT and FQNNGV. After removal of 5 bases from V and 0 bases from J, the junction contained 10 bases not matched to a gene. The CDR3 runs to 18 residues.

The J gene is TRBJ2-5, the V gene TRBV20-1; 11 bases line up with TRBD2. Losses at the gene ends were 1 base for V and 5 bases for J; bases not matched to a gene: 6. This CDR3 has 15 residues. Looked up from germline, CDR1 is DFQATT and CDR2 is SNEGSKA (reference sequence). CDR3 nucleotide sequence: TGCAGTGCTAGAGGTAGCGGGGGGGCCGCGGAGACCCAGTACTTC. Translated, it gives CSARGSGGAAETQYF.

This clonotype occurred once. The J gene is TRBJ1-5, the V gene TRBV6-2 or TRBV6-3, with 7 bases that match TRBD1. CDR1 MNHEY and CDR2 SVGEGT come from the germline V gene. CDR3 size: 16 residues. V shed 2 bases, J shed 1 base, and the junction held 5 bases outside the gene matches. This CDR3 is CASSYATGFSNQPQHF. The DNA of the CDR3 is TGTGCCAGCAGTTACGCGACAGGGTTCAGCAATCAGCCCCAGCATTTT.

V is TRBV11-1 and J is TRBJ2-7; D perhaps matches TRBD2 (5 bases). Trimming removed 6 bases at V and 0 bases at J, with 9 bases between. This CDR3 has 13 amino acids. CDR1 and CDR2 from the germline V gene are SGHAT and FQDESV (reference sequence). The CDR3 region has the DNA TGTGCCAGCAGTCGGACTGCCTCCTACGAGCAGTACGTC. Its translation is CASSRTASYEQYV.

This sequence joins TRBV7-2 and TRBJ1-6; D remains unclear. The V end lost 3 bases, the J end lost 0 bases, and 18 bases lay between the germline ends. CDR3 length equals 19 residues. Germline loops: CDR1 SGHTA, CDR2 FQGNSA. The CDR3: CASSLGVGGKSSYNSPLHF. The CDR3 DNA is TGTGCCAGCAGCTTGGGAGTCGGCGGGAAGAGCTCCTATAATTCACCCCTCCACTTT.

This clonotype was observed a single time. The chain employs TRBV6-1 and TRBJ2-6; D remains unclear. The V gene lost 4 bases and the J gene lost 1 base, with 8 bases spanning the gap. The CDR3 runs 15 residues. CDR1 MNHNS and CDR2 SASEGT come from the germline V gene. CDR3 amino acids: CASSAHVSGANVLTF. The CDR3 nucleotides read TGTGCCAGCAGTGCACACGTTTCTGGGGCCAACGTCCTGACTTTC.

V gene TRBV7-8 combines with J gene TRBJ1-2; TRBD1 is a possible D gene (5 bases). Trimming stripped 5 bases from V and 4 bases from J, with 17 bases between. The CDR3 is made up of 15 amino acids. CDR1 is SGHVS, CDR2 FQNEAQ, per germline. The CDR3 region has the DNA TGTGCCAGCAGCCCCCTTGGGGGTGAACTCTATGGCTACACCTTC. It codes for CASSPLGGELYGYTF.

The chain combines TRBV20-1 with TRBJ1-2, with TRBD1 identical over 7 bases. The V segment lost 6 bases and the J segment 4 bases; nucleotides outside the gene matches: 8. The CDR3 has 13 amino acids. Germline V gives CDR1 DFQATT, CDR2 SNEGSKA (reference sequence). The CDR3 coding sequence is TGCAGTGCCATAGCCGGGACAGCCTATGGCTACACCTTC. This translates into CSAIAGTAYGYTF.

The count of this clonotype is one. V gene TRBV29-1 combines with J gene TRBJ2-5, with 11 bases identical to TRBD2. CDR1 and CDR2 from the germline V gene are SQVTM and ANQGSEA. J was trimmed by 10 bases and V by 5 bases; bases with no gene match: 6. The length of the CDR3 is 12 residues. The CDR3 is CSVLLAGANQYF. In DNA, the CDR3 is TGCAGCGTTCTACTAGCGGGGGCCAACCAGTACTTC.

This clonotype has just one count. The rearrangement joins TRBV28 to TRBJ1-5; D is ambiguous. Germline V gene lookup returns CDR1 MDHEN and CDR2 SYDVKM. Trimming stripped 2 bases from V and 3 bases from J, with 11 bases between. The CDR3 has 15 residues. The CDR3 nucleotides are TGTGCCAGCAGTTTAGGGGTCCACCCCAATCAGCCCCAGCATTTT. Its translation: CASSLGVHPNQPQHF.

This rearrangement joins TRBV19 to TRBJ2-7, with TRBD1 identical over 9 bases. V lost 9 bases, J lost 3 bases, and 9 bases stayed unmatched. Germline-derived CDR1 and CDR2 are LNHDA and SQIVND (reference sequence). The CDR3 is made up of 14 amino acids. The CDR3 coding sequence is TGTGCCAGCAGAACCGGGACAGGGATCTACGAGCAGTACTTC. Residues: CASRTGTGIYEQYF. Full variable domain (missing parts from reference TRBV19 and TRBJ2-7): DGGITQSPKYLFRKEGQNVTLSCEQNLNHDAMYWYRQDPGQGLRLIYYSQIVNDFQKGDIAEGYSVSREKKESFPLTVTSAQKNPTAFYLCASRTGTGIYEQYFGPGTRLTVT.

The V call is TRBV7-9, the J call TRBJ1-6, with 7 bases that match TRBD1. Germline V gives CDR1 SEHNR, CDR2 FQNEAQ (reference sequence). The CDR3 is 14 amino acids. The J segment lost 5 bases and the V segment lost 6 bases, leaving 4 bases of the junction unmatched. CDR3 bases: TGTGCCAGCAGATCAGGGGGTGATAATTCACCCCTCCACTTT. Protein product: CASRSGGDNSPLHF. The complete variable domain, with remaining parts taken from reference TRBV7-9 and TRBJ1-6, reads DTGVSQNPRHKITKRGQNVTFRCDPISEHNRLYWYRQTLGQGPEFLTYFQNEAQLEKSRLLSDRFSAERPKGSFSTLEIQRTEQGDSAMYLCASRSGGDNSPLHFGNGTRLTVT.

CDR3 sequence: CASSRALNEKLFF. As DNA, the CDR3 is TGTGCCAGCAGCCGGGCCCTTAATGAAAAACTGTTTTTT. The V call is TRBV7-8, the J call TRBJ1-4; D is unresolved. The ends were cut back, 5 bases at V and 4 bases at J, with 8 bases in the middle. Germline V gene lookup returns CDR1 SGHVS and CDR2 FQNEAQ. The CDR3 runs 13 residues. The whole variable domain, filled in from reference TRBV7-8 and TRBJ1-4, reads GAGVSQSPRYKVAKRGQDVALRCDPISGHVSLFWYQQALGQGPEFLTYFQNEAQLDKSGLPSDRFFAERPEGSVSTLKIQRTQQEDSAVYLCASSRALNEKLFFGSGTQLSVL.

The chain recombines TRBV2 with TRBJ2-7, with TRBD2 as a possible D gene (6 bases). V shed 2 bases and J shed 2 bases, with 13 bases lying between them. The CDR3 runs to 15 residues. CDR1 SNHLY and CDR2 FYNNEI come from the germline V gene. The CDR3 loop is CASSESLAPTYEQYF. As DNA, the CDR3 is TGTGCCAGCAGTGAATCTCTAGCGCCCACCTACGAGCAGTACTTC.

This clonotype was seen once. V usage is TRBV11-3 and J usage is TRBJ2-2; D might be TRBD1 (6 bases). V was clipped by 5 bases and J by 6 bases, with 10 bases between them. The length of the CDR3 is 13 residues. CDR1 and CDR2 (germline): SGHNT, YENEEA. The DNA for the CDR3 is TGTGCCAGCAGCAATACAGGGTCCGGGGAGCTGTTTTTT. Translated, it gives CASSNTGSGELFF.

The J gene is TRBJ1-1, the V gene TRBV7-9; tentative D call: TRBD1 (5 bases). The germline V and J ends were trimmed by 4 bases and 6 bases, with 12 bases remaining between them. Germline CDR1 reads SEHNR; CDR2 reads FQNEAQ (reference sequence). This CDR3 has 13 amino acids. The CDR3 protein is CASSYGGAAEAFF. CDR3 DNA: TGTGCCAGCAGCTACGGAGGGGCAGCTGAAGCTTTCTTT.

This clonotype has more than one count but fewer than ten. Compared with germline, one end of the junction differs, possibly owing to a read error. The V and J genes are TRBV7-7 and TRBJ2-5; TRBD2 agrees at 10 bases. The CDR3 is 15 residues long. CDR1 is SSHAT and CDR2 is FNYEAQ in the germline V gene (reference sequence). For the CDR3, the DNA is TGTGCTAGCAGCCCAAGCGGGGGGGCCCGGGAGACCCAGTACTTC. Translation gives CASSPSGGARETQYF.

In DNA form, the CDR3 reads TGTGCCAGCAGCTTAGCGAGCACGGCGGATCGCTATGGCTACACCTTC. Translated, it gives CASSLASTADRYGYTF. The rearrangement links TRBV7-9 to TRBJ1-2; unclear D gene. CDR1 and CDR2 from the germline V gene are SEHNR and FQNEAQ (reference sequence). V lost 0 bases to trimming and J lost 4 bases, with 15 bases between them. The CDR3 is made up of 16 amino acids.

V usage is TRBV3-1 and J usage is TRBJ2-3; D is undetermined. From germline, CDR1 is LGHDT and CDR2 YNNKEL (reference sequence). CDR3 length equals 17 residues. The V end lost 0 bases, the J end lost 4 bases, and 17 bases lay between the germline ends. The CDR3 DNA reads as TGTGCCAGCAGCCAAGAGTCGACACTTTTAAGCGCAGATACGCAGTATTTT. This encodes CASSQESTLLSADTQYF.